These 10 T cell receptor beta chains originate from one sample sequenced in a study of OX40 agonist ivuxolimab in advanced cancers. Libraries were prepared by immunoSEQ multiplex PCR; TCRdb keeps only in-frame clonotypes and omits some of them. Of 70,000 or so clones in the sample, about nine tenths are singletons; the top ten hold 2.5% to 3%. The sequencing here drew on CD4+ or CD8+ T cells sorted from blood, taken in a trial of the OX40 agonist ivuxolimab. These receptors were collected from an adult with an advanced solid tumor such as melanoma, head and neck, liver or kidney cancer.

The CDR3 is CASSLSSQTEAFF. Written as DNA, the CDR3 is TGTGCCAGCAGCTTATCAAGTCAGACTGAAGCTTTCTTT. The chain is built from TRBV7-2 and TRBJ1-1; D remains ambiguous. Germline V gives CDR1 SGHTA, CDR2 FQGNSA. V lost 2 bases and J lost 5, with 9 bases in between. This CDR3 has 13 residues.

This clone was seen more than once but under ten times. This chain joins TRBV6-5 and TRBJ2-7; 7 bases fit TRBD2. The CDR3 runs 12 residues. V was clipped by 7 bases and J by 7 bases; unmatched bases: 7. Germline V gene lookup returns CDR1 MNHEY and CDR2 SVGAGI. The CDR3 loop is CASTPGGREQYF. CDR3 sequence (DNA): TGTGCCAGCACCCCGGGAGGACGGGAGCAGTACTTC.

The V and J genes are TRBV6-5 and TRBJ2-1; D is unresolved. Germline assignment: CDR1 MNHEY and CDR2 SVGAGI. This CDR3 is 15 amino acids long. The ends were cut back, 2 bases at V and 4 bases at J, with 12 bases in the middle. The CDR3 is CASSYNGLGYNEQFF. The DNA of the CDR3 is TGTGCCAGCAGTTACAATGGGCTAGGGTACAATGAGCAGTTCTTC.

The rearrangement joins TRBV6-5 to TRBJ1-3; 9 nucleotides align to TRBD1. CDR3 size: 15 residues. CDR1 and CDR2 from the germline V gene are MNHEY and SVGAGI. J lost 2 bases, V lost 6 bases, and 5 bases had no gene match. In nucleotides, the CDR3 is TGTGCCAGCAGCCTGACAGGGGGTACTGGAAACACCATATATTTT. This codes for CASSLTGGTGNTIYF.

V usage is TRBV30 and J usage is TRBJ2-7; 8 positions match TRBD1. V dropped 0 bases and J dropped 4; count of bases not matched to a gene: 14. There are 17 residues in the CDR3. Germline V gene sequence: CDR1 GTSNPN, CDR2 SVGIG (reference sequence). This CDR3 is CAWSVRPLTGVEYEQYF. DNA for the CDR3: TGTGCCTGGAGTGTACGGCCGCTGACAGGGGTCGAGTACGAGCAGTACTTC.

The V and J genes are TRBV5-1 and TRBJ2-2, with unresolved D. There are 15 residues in the CDR3. CDR1 is SGHRS, CDR2 YFSETQ, per germline. Trimming left V 4 bases short and J 2 bases short, with 12 bases between. The CDR3 region has the DNA TGCGCCAGCAGCATACCGGGTCCTAACACCGGGGAGCTGTTTTTT. Translating it yields CASSIPGPNTGELFF.

This sequence joins TRBV18 and TRBJ2-3; D is unresolved. The CDR3 is made up of 13 amino acids. CDR1 KGHSH and CDR2 LQKENI come from the germline V gene. Trimming took off 2 bases at V and 0 bases at J, with 3 bases between the two ends. In DNA form, the CDR3 reads TGTGCCAGCTCACCAATAAGCACAGATACGCAGTATTTT. Translation gives CASSPISTDTQYF.

The rearrangement uses TRBV28 and TRBJ2-4, with 11 positions matching TRBD1. The trim removed 6 bases at V and 9 bases at J, leaving 7 bases unmatched. Germline-derived CDR1 and CDR2 are MDHEN and SYDVKM. This CDR3 spans 14 amino acids. For the CDR3, the DNA is TGTGCCAGCAGGGACAGGGGGCTGATGGGCATTCAGTACTTC. Its translation: CASRDRGLMGIQYF.

The CDR3 is CAWSVSRTWGATNEKLFF. CDR3 nucleotide sequence: TGTGCCTGGAGTGTAAGCAGGACATGGGGGGCAACTAATGAAAAACTGTTTTTT. The chain uses TRBV30 and TRBJ1-4, with D possibly matching TRBD1 (5 bases). With 0 bases removed from V and 0 bases from J, the gap between germline ends came to 17 bases. The germline V gene has CDR1 GTSNPN and CDR2 SVGIG (reference sequence). The length of the CDR3 is 18 residues.

The chain carries TRBV2 and TRBJ2-3, with no clear D. Germline V gene lookup returns CDR1 SNHLY and CDR2 FYNNEI. V shed 6 bases and J shed 6 bases, with 10 bases lying between them. The CDR3 sequence is 12 residues long. CDR3 nucleotide sequence: TGTGCCAGCAGCACACAACAGGATACGCAGTATTTT. This translates into CASSTQQDTQYF.